One sample yielded the 23 T cell receptor beta chains listed below, sequenced in a study of beta chain features in type 1 diabetes. The study reverse transcribed the entire isolated RNA, so it sequenced expressed TCRB transcripts. The method was immunoSEQ multiplex PCR; TCRdb's version includes in-frame clones alone and lacks a portion of them. Altogether fewer than 200,000 clones are present, about 13% being singletons, with the ten largest covering around 0.63%. The sequenced material came from central memory CD4+ T cells from blood. All receptors come from a young woman in good health.

The chain links TRBV7-2 to TRBJ2-7, with 9 nucleotides matching TRBD2. CDR3 length: 15 residues. After removal of 4 bases from V and 0 bases from J, the junction contained 4 bases not matched to a gene. Germline values: CDR1 SGHTA, CDR2 FQGNSA. This CDR3 reads CASSSTSGFSYEQYF. The DNA for the CDR3 is TGTGCCAGCAGCTCGACTAGCGGCTTCTCCTACGAGCAGTACTTC.

This clone was counted between two and nine times. The chain is built from TRBV13 and TRBJ1-1; the D is unclear. V lost 5 bases, J lost 13 bases, and 17 bases lay in between. The CDR3 contains 12 residues. In germline, CDR1 is PRHDT, CDR2 FYEKMQ (reference sequence). This CDR3 reads CASSPKAGTGFF. CDR3 bases: TGTGCCAGCAGCCCCAAGGCGGGAACGGGTTTCTTT.

In its sample, this clone was seen a few times. The CDR3 sequence is CTGLAGGPGQFF. The CDR3 coding sequence is TGCACGGGACTAGCGGGAGGGCCGGGGCAGTTCTTC. The rearrangement joins TRBV29-1 to TRBJ2-1; 16 nucleotides match TRBD2. The CDR3 loop spans 12 amino acids. Germline CDR1 SQVTM, CDR2 ANQGSEA.

In its sample, this clone was seen a few times. The same CDR3 also results from other DNA sequences found in this sample. This chain links TRBV18 with TRBJ2-5, with 10 bases matching TRBD2. V gave up 0 bases and J gave up 4 bases; unmatched junction bases: 2. This CDR3 spans 15 amino acids. From germline, CDR1 is KGHSH and CDR2 LQKENI. In DNA, the CDR3 is TGTGCCAGCTCACCACCTAGCGGGGGGCGAGAGACCCAGTACTTC. Translated: CASSPPSGGRETQYF.

This clone was observed a handful of times. The chain is built from TRBV5-4 and TRBJ1-1; D is undetermined. This CDR3 spans 13 amino acids. CDR1 is SGHNT and CDR2 is YYREEE in the germline V gene (reference sequence). The V end lost 4 bases, the J end lost 1 base, and 8 bases lay between the germline ends. The CDR3 spells CASSPPGNTEAFF. The DNA for the CDR3 is TGTGCCAGCAGCCCCCCGGGGAACACTGAAGCTTTCTTT.

This clone has only a few counts. The chain links TRBV5-4 to TRBJ2-2, with D maybe TRBD1 (6 bases). Germline V lookup: CDR1 SGHNT, CDR2 YYREEE (reference sequence). V dropped 0 bases and J dropped 5 bases, with 20 bases sitting between them. The CDR3 runs to 18 residues. In DNA, the CDR3 is TGTGCCAGCAGCTTGGGAGGTGGGGGACAATTAGTGACCGGGGAGCTGTTTTTT. Its translation is CASSLGGGGQLVTGELFF.

CDR3 protein: CATQVQGLDTF. CDR3 nucleotide sequence: TGTGCCACCCAGGTCCAGGGCCTCGACACCTTC. The rearrangement joins TRBV6-5 to TRBJ1-2; D might be TRBD1 (5 bases). This CDR3 is built from 11 residues. CDR1 MNHEY and CDR2 SVGAGI come from the germline V gene. Trimming removed 10 bases from V and 12 bases from J, with 18 bases in between.

The chain recombines TRBV6-5 with TRBJ1-2, with 8 bases that match TRBD1. The germline V gene encodes CDR1 MNHEY and CDR2 SVGAGI. This CDR3 comprises 14 residues. V trimming: 3 bases; J trimming: 8 bases; junction bases outside the gene matches: 8. DNA for the CDR3: TGTGCCAGCAGTTATCTGAGGACAGGGAACGGCTACACCTTC. Translation: CASSYLRTGNGYTF.

The sample holds a few counts of this clone. The chain couples TRBV28 to TRBJ2-4; D is perhaps TRBD2 (6 bases). Per the germline V gene, CDR1 is MDHEN and CDR2 is SYDVKM. This CDR3 spans 15 amino acids. V was shortened by 3 bases and J by 0 bases, with 9 bases between the two germline ends. The CDR3 nucleotides are TGTGCCAGCAGTTTGTCGGGGGAAGCCAAAAACATTCAGTACTTC. Protein product: CASSLSGEAKNIQYF.

This clone has more than one count but fewer than ten. This chain joins TRBV5-1 and TRBJ2-5; TRBD1 agrees at 10 bases. This CDR3 is 15 amino acids long. V lost 4 bases and J lost 4; bases outside the gene matches: 7. Germline V lookup: CDR1 SGHRS, CDR2 YFSETQ. The CDR3 DNA reads TGCGCCAGCAGCACGGGACAGGGGATGAGAGAGACCCAGTACTTC. It is translated as CASSTGQGMRETQYF.

This sequence joins TRBV30 and TRBJ1-4; TRBD1 matches 7 bases. V lost 5 bases to trimming and J lost 8 bases; unmatched junction nucleotides: 8. The CDR3 length is 13 residues. Germline loops: CDR1 GTSNPN, CDR2 SVGIG (reference sequence). Here the CDR3 reads CAWADRVKEKLFF. The CDR3 region has the DNA TGTGCCTGGGCAGACAGGGTCAAGGAAAAACTGTTTTTT.

The chain uses TRBV4-3 and TRBJ2-3; 8 bases agree with TRBD1. The V and J ends lost 0 bases and 2 bases, in that order; junction bases with no gene match: 4. The CDR3 sequence is 16 residues long. In germline, CDR1 is LGHNA, CDR2 YSLEER. The CDR3 DNA reads TGCGCCAGCAGCCAAGAATGGGGACAGGACACAGATACGCAGTATTTT. Translated, it gives CASSQEWGQDTDTQYF.

The chain carries TRBV18 and TRBJ2-1; 8 bases align to TRBD2. Germline CDR1 and CDR2: KGHSH and LQKENI. The CDR3 totals 13 residues. V dropped 5 bases and J dropped 7; count of bases not matched to a gene: 4. The CDR3 DNA reads as TGTGCCAGCTCAGCCGGGACTAGTAATGAGCAGTTCTTC. Translating gives CASSAGTSNEQFF.

In its sample, this clone was seen a few times. V is TRBV5-1 and J is TRBJ2-4, with D maybe TRBD1 (5 bases). Trimming removed 0 bases from V and 0 bases from J, with 10 bases in between. Germline V gene data show CDR1 as SGHRS and CDR2 as YFSETQ. This CDR3 is 16 amino acids long. As DNA, the CDR3 is TGCGCCAGCAGCTTGGGGGGCGGAATAGCCAAAAACATTCAGTACTTC. Amino acid sequence: CASSLGGGIAKNIQYF.

This clone was seen only a few times. J is TRBJ2-1 and V is TRBV30, with a weak D call TRBD1 (6 bases). The V and J ends lost 2 bases and 7 bases respectively, with 12 bases between them. Germline V gives CDR1 GTSNPN, CDR2 SVGIG (reference sequence). The length of the CDR3 is 13 residues. CDR3 residues: CAWSLLDRNEQFF. DNA of the CDR3: TGTGCCTGGAGTCTCCTAGACAGGAATGAGCAGTTCTTC. Based on the CDR3 plus reference TRBV30 and TRBJ2-1, the full variable domain is SQTIHQWPATLVQPVGSPLSLECTVEGTSNPNLYWYRQAAGRGLQLLFYSVGIGQISSEVPQNLSASRPQDRQFILSSKKLLLSDSGFYLCAWSLLDRNEQFFGPGTRLTVL.

This clone was observed a handful of times. The gene calls are TRBV6-4 and TRBJ2-3; 7 bases map to TRBD1. The length of the CDR3 is 16 residues. V lost 2 bases and J lost 0; bases outside the gene matches: 5. Looked up from germline, CDR1 is MRHNA and CDR2 is SNTAGT. The CDR3 region is CASSDVQGESTDTQYF. CDR3 nucleotide sequence: TGTGCCAGCAGTGACGTCCAGGGGGAAAGCACAGATACGCAGTATTTT.

This clone was seen ten or more times. The J gene is TRBJ2-5, the V gene TRBV29-1; 10 bases are shared with TRBD1. Germline V gives CDR1 SQVTM, CDR2 ANQGSEA. Losses at the gene ends were 7 bases for V and 4 bases for J; bases not matched to a gene: 9. CDR3 length: 14 residues. CDR3 protein: CSERPTGGGETQYF. The CDR3 DNA reads as TGCAGCGAAAGACCGACAGGGGGCGGAGAGACCCAGTACTTC.

This clone was seen only a few times. V usage is TRBV7-2 and J usage is TRBJ2-5, with 13 positions matching TRBD2. The CDR3 extends over 15 amino acids. The trim removed 3 bases at V and 4 bases at J, leaving 2 bases unmatched. Per the germline V gene, CDR1 is SGHTA and CDR2 is FQGNSA. CDR3 in amino acids: CASSLRLAGGETQYF. CDR3 nucleotide sequence: TGTGCCAGCAGCTTGAGACTAGCGGGGGGAGAGACCCAGTACTTC.

This clone was seen at least ten times. The chain recombines TRBV14 with TRBJ2-5; the match to TRBD2 covers 8 bases. J lost 5 bases, V lost 4 bases, and 12 bases had no gene match. Per the germline V gene, CDR1 is SGHDN and CDR2 is FVKESK. This CDR3 is 16 amino acids long. The CDR3 region has the DNA TGTGCCAGCAGCCGGAGTGGAAGCGGGAGTTGGGAGACCCAGTACTTC. It encodes CASSRSGSGSWETQYF.

The chain joins TRBV2 to TRBJ2-1; TRBD2 matches 11 bases. Per germline, CDR1 SNHLY and CDR2 FYNNEI. Germline trimming cut 6 bases from V and 0 bases from J; bases unmatched to any gene: 7. The CDR3 has 17 residues. CDR3 amino acids: CASRRPTSGSSYNEQFF. The CDR3 bases are TGTGCCAGCAGGCGGCCTACTAGCGGGAGCTCCTACAATGAGCAGTTCTTC.

This clone was counted a few times. The chain joins TRBV6-1 to TRBJ1-2, with D tentatively TRBD1 (5 bases). The length of the CDR3 is 13 residues. Germline CDR1 and CDR2: MNHNS and SASEGT. The V and J ends lost 1 base and 6 bases respectively, with 9 bases between them. CDR3 sequence (DNA): TGTGCCAGCAGTGAAGAGGCGGGGGATGGCTACACCTTC. The encoded protein is CASSEEAGDGYTF.

CDR3 region: CASSERGYGYTF. Written as DNA, the CDR3 is TGCGCCAGCAGTGAGCGGGGGTATGGCTACACCTTC. The chain uses TRBV10-1 and TRBJ1-2, with D tentatively TRBD1 (5 bases). V was cut by 2 bases and J by 5 bases, with 6 bases left in between. Germline V gene lookup returns CDR1 WNHNN and CDR2 SYGVQD (reference sequence). CDR3 length: 12 amino acids.

This rearrangement joins TRBV5-1 to TRBJ2-3; D gene uncertain. Germline lookup yields CDR1 SGHRS and CDR2 YFSETQ. V was cut by 0 bases and J by 2 bases, with 7 bases left in between. This CDR3 has 14 amino acids. The CDR3 here is CASSLGAPTDTQYF. The CDR3 nucleotides are TGCGCCAGCAGCTTGGGGGCCCCCACAGATACGCAGTATTTT.